The text below deals with one T cell receptor (beta chain). Original analysis: Using reference gene primer amplification, nucleated cell counts were estimated. Repertoires were generated with immunoSEQ multiplex PCR, while TCRdb's copy carries only in-frame clones and drops some. V and J calls plus clone size are reproduced from that table; the DNA served to infer D and trimming. The profile shows roughly 78,000 clones, 65% to 85% of them singletons. Trimming left V 2 bases short and J 1 base short, with 8 bases between. Germline assignment: CDR1 SEHNR and CDR2 FQNEAQ (reference sequence). The CDR3 is 14 residues long. The Seattle site enrolled patients during active infection and followed them longitudinally. These data belong to a study of blood T cell repertoires in COVID-19. Looking at the study overall: PBMCs, B-cell-depleted T cells, or T cells provided the cDNA or gDNA that made up the material.

The receptor was isolated from a man over 45 with COVID-19, enrolled during active disease. Sequences were obtained from peripheral blood. The rearrangement uses TRBV7-9 and TRBJ1-1, with D possibly being TRBD1 (6 bases). As DNA, the CDR3 is TGTGCCAGCAGCTTATGGGACACGAACACTGAAGCTTTCTTT. Amino acid sequence: CASSLWDTNTEAFF.